The present TCR beta chain was sequenced within a study of cytomegalovirus exposure and HLA in healthy donors. Study-wide background: Assignment to the Caucasian-associated ancestry cluster applied to less than 85% of the approximately 420 genotyped donors.

V trimming: 5 bases; J trimming: 5 bases; junction bases outside the gene matches: 10. Germline-derived CDR1 and CDR2 are SGHNT and YENEEA. This CDR3 comprises 15 residues. Study findings and constraints: Data from an earlier analysis indicated that most TCR beta V segments were productive either about 87% or about 30% of the time.

With respect to this clone: Its antigen remains unidentified.

A multiplex PCR was run with 60 Vbeta primers and 13 Jbeta primers. Repertoires were generated with immunoSEQ multiplex PCR, while TCRdb's copy carries only in-frame clones and drops some. The repertoire holds around 170,000 clones, about 77% seen once, with 2% to 2.5% in the top ten. The sample was PBMCs. This TCR came from a woman aged 25 to 45 in good health and CMV-seropositive. The chain employs TRBV11-3 and TRBJ2-5, with 8 bases lining up with TRBD2. CDR3 protein: CASSRGGLGRETQYF. The CDR3 DNA follows: TGTGCCAGCAGCCGGGGGGGTTTAGGCCGGGAGACCCAGTACTTC.